This T cell receptor beta chain derives from a study of blood T cell repertoires in COVID-19. Study context: The origin of the acute and convalescent COVID-19 samples was the United States, Italy and Spain. The cDNA or gDNA used as material had been derived from T cells, B-cell-depleted T cells, or PBMCs.

Original processing notes: Amplifying reference gene primers gave estimates of nucleated cell counts. Sequencing was performed with immunoSEQ multiplex PCR; in TCRdb, only in-frame clones are kept and a portion is missing. Clone size and the V and J calls come from that table; the DNA yielded D and trimming. The data hold about 180,000 clones, with more than 70% observed a single time. While infection was still active, Seattle patients were enrolled and then followed longitudinally. Sequencing was carried out using peripheral blood. This TCR was sampled from a person aged 70 to 80 with COVID-19, enrolled during active disease.

CDR3 sequence (DNA): TGTGCTAGTGGCCAGGGGAATCATAATTCACCCCTCCACTTT. Protein product: CASGQGNHNSPLHF. The chain couples TRBV12-5 to TRBJ1-6; tentative D call: TRBD1 (6 bases). CDR1 is LGHNT and CDR2 is FRNRAP in the germline V gene. This CDR3 comprises 14 residues. Trimming removed 6 bases at V and 5 bases at J, with 11 bases between. Using reference TRBV12-5 and TRBJ1-6 for the parts outside the CDR3, the full variable domain is DARVTQTPRHKVTEMGQEVTMRCQPILGHNTVFWYRQTMMQGLELLAYFRNRAPLDDSGMPKDRFSAEMPDATLATLKIQPSEPRDSAVYFCASGQGNHNSPLHFGNGTRLTVT.